This TCR beta chain was captured by sequencing in a study of cytomegalovirus exposure and HLA in healthy donors. Whole-study context: An analysis done earlier identified fewer than 140 million unique TCR beta sequences from approximately 170 million T cells. Some 85 million unique TCRs, all from HLA-typed donors, were included in an early release of the data.

Study observations and caveats: Across donors, presence/absence analyses took sequencing depth to be roughly uniform.

V was clipped by 1 base and J by 4 bases, with 16 bases between them. Germline values: CDR1 SGHAT, CDR2 FQNNGV. This CDR3 is 16 amino acids long. With regard to this clone: Its antigen is not known.

This PCR relied on a set of 60 Vbeta primers and 13 Jbeta primers. Sequenced by immunoSEQ multiplex PCR; TCRdb stores in-frame clones only, minus some. The sample yields roughly 140,000 clones, about 82% seen once. This TCR was recovered from a male donor in good health and CMV-seronegative. The V call is TRBV11-2, the J call TRBJ1-2; possible D gene TRBD1, 6 bases. The material sequenced was PBMCs. The CDR3 nucleotides read TGTGCCAGCAGCTTAGTTGGGGGGGCAGAGTCCTATGGCTACACCTTC. Translated, it gives CASSLVGGAESYGYTF.